The clone carrying this T cell receptor beta chain was observed a few times. The antigen is not known. This sample was taken from a study of T-cell reconstitution after alpha-beta-depleted transplantation in children. Study conclusions and caveats: TCRbeta diversity was high at day 60 in some patients (a result of surviving recipient T cells and thymic progenitors).

Library preparation (for TCRbeta) was performed with unique molecular identifiers. MiXCR, applied by TCRdb to the PCR reads, yields one record per CDR3 protein. The table has 800,000 to 1,000,000 distinct CDR3 sequences, roughly 31% seen once. This receptor was identified in a boy under two years old who had a stem cell transplant for SCID, so the T cells may come from the graft donor. The starting material was PBMCs, mostly from graft donor cells, obtained 360 days after TCRalphabeta/CD19-depleted stem cell transplant.

In nucleotides, the CDR3 is TGTGCCAGCAGCCGTATGACAGGGGGGCCCTACGAGCAGTACTTC. Translated, it gives CASSRMTGGPYEQYF. The rearrangement joins TRBV27 to TRBJ2-7; TRBD1 aligns across 9 bases. V shed 6 bases, J shed 2 bases, and the junction held 8 bases outside the gene matches. Looked up from germline, CDR1 is MNHEY and CDR2 is SMNVEV (reference sequence). The CDR3 is 15 amino acids.